The 26 T cell receptor beta chains in this list originate from one sample, sequenced in a study of early T cells in non-severe SARS-CoV-2 infection. One entry per CDR3 protein results from TCRdb running MiXCR on the 5' RACE reads. Of 70,000 to 95,000 distinct CDR3 sequences listed, about a sixth were seen once; the top ten hold about 2.6%. Sequencing was performed on whole blood. The source of these receptors is an adult who was a healthcare worker with PCR-confirmed SARS-CoV-2 infection or an uninfected control (not recorded which).

This chain joins TRBV5-1 and TRBJ2-1, with unresolved D. Trimming took off 4 bases at V and 7 bases at J, with 12 bases between the two ends. Germline V gene sequence: CDR1 SGHRS, CDR2 YFSETQ. The CDR3 has 13 amino acids. The CDR3 DNA reads TGCGCCAGCAGCGTGGCCCCCGTGAATGAGCAGTTCTTC. It encodes CASSVAPVNEQFF.

This clonotype came up many times. The chain carries TRBV27 and TRBJ2-3, with no clear D. The CDR3 loop spans 15 amino acids. Trimming left V 0 bases short and J 10 bases short, with 17 bases between. In germline, CDR1 is MNHEY, CDR2 SMNVEV (reference sequence). The CDR3 sequence is CASSLSPSTALSQYF. The CDR3, as DNA: TGTGCCAGCAGTTTATCCCCCTCTACCGCATTATCGCAGTATTTT.

The CDR3 coding sequence is TGTGCCAGCTCACGGACAGGGAGTTATGGCTACACCTTC. Its protein product is CASSRTGSYGYTF. The chain links TRBV18 to TRBJ1-2; 8 bases are shared with TRBD1. Trimming at V came to 4 bases and at J to 5 bases, leaving 3 bases not matched to a gene. The CDR3 length is 13 residues. Germline CDR1 and CDR2: KGHSH and LQKENI.

The V call is TRBV19, the J call TRBJ2-1; 13 nucleotides line up with TRBD2. Germline-derived CDR1 and CDR2 are LNHDA and SQIVND (reference sequence). Trimming at V came to 7 bases and at J to 8 bases, leaving 17 bases not matched to a gene. This CDR3 has 18 residues. The CDR3 reads CASIQTSGTSGIMYEQFF. The DNA of the CDR3 is TGTGCCAGTATTCAAACCTCCGGGACTAGCGGGATTATGTATGAGCAGTTCTTC.

V and J are TRBV11-1 and TRBJ2-1; tentative D call: TRBD2 (6 bases). Trimming left V 1 base short and J 3 bases short, with 10 bases between. Per germline, CDR1 SGHAT and CDR2 FQDESV (reference sequence). This CDR3 is 15 amino acids long. In DNA, the CDR3 is TGTGCCAGCAGCTTAGGACGGGGGTTCTACAATGAGCAGTTCTTC. Residues: CASSLGRGFYNEQFF.

The rearrangement links TRBV5-1 to TRBJ2-7; D not certain. CDR3 length: 14 residues. V was clipped by 0 bases and J by 3 bases, with 10 bases between them. Germline assignment: CDR1 SGHRS and CDR2 YFSETQ. This CDR3 reads CASSLEVMSYEQYF. The CDR3 DNA is TGCGCCAGCAGCTTGGAAGTCATGAGCTACGAGCAGTACTTC.

The DNA for the CDR3 is TGCAGCGCTGTGACTAGCGGGGGTTGGAATGAGCAGTTCTTC. Its protein is CSAVTSGGWNEQFF. The rearrangement uses TRBV29-1 and TRBJ2-1; 12 nucleotides align to TRBD2. There are 14 residues in the CDR3. V was pared by 7 bases and J by 7 bases, with 8 bases of the junction left unmatched. Germline V CDR1 and CDR2: SQVTM, ANQGSEA.

CDR3 in DNA: TGTGCCAGCAGTTCCCTCGGTCGAGGTGAGCAGTTCTTC. Its translation: CASSSLGRGEQFF. The chain couples TRBV12-3 or TRBV12-4 to TRBJ2-1; D not certain. V was shortened by 4 bases and J by 9 bases, with 13 bases between the two germline ends. The CDR3 runs 13 residues.

This chain uses TRBV29-1 with TRBJ2-3, with 8 positions matching TRBD1. V lost 3 bases, J lost 2 bases, and 1 base stayed unmatched. Germline CDR1 SQVTM, CDR2 ANQGSEA. The CDR3 is 13 amino acids. The CDR3 DNA sequence: TGCAGCGTTGAGACAGGGGCCACAGATACGCAGTATTTT. It specifies CSVETGATDTQYF.

This clonotype came up a few times. The V gene is TRBV19, the J gene TRBJ2-1; 9 bases fit TRBD2. CDR1 and CDR2 from the germline V gene are LNHDA and SQIVND (reference sequence). The CDR3 sequence is 16 residues long. The V and J ends lost 2 bases and 0 bases, in that order; junction bases with no gene match: 2. CDR3 sequence: CASSINSGSSYNEQFF. For the CDR3, the DNA is TGTGCCAGTAGTATAAATAGCGGGAGCTCCTACAATGAGCAGTTCTTC.

This clonotype has only a few counts. This chain connects TRBV11-3 to TRBJ2-7; 8 bases line up with TRBD2. The CDR3 spans 15 residues. CDR1 is SGHNT, CDR2 YENEEA, per germline. V trimming: 5 bases; J trimming: 0 bases; junction bases outside the gene matches: 6. In DNA form, the CDR3 reads TGTGCCAGCAGCCGGACCGGGGGGGCCTCCTACGAGCAGTACTTC. Amino acids: CASSRTGGASYEQYF.

Only a few counts were recorded for this clonotype. The chain employs TRBV5-8 and TRBJ2-1; 11 bases line up with TRBD2. CDR1 is SGHTS, CDR2 YDEGEE, per germline. The CDR3 consists of 16 residues. Trimming took 3 bases from V and 4 from J; bases not matched to a gene: 6. CDR3: CASSSYGTSGYNEQFF. In DNA, the CDR3 is TGTGCCAGCAGCTCGTACGGGACTAGCGGTTACAATGAGCAGTTCTTC.

This chain connects TRBV12-3 or TRBV12-4 to TRBJ2-5, with a weak D call TRBD1 (6 bases). The CDR3 consists of 13 residues. The V and J ends lost 5 bases and 3 bases respectively, with 10 bases between them. The CDR3 DNA sequence: TGTGCCAGCAGTCAGGGGTGGGAAGAGACCCAGTACTTC. It encodes CASSQGWEETQYF.

The chain carries TRBV10-2 and TRBJ2-3, with D perhaps matching TRBD1 or TRBD2 (5 bases each). The V gene lost 7 bases and the J gene lost 0 bases, with 17 bases spanning the gap. Germline CDR1 reads WSHSY; CDR2 reads SAAADI. There are 16 residues in the CDR3. CDR3 in amino acids: CASIRGRARSTDTQYF. Here the CDR3 DNA reads TGCGCCAGCATACGGGGCCGGGCTCGTAGCACAGATACGCAGTATTTT.

This clonotype was picked up many times. The chain uses TRBV5-4 and TRBJ2-3; 7 bases match TRBD2. This CDR3 has 16 amino acids. In germline, CDR1 is SGHNT, CDR2 YYREEE (reference sequence). Losses at the gene ends were 0 bases for V and 6 bases for J; bases not matched to a gene: 10. DNA of the CDR3: TGTGCCAGCAGCTTGGTAAATCGGCGGGAGAATGATACGCAGTATTTT. Protein sequence: CASSLVNRRENDTQYF.

This clonotype was observed a few times. V is TRBV7-9 and J is TRBJ2-7; D gene uncertain. Germline V CDR1 and CDR2: SEHNR, FQNEAQ (reference sequence). CDR3 length equals 14 residues. V was shortened by 3 bases and J by 2 bases, with 11 bases between the two germline ends. This CDR3 reads CASSLSGYPYEQYF. CDR3 coding DNA: TGTGCCAGCAGCTTGTCCGGGTACCCCTACGAGCAGTACTTC.

The chain joins TRBV7-9 to TRBJ2-5; 9 bases are a match to TRBD2. Germline trimming cut 2 bases from V and 4 bases from J; bases unmatched to any gene: 8. Germline V lookup: CDR1 SEHNR, CDR2 FQNEAQ (reference sequence). The CDR3 is made up of 16 amino acids. The CDR3 is CASSLYSGSVGETQYF. DNA for the CDR3: TGTGCCAGCAGCTTATATAGCGGGAGTGTGGGAGAGACCCAGTACTTC. Looking up the rest from reference TRBV7-9 and TRBJ2-5 gives the full variable domain: DTGVSQNPRHKITKRGQNVTFRCDPISEHNRLYWYRQTLGQGPEFLTYFQNEAQLEKSRLLSDRFSAERPKGSFSTLEIQRTEQGDSAMYLCASSLYSGSVGETQYFGPGTRLLVL.

On this clonotype itself: The junction departs from the called germline gene at one end, perhaps through a read error. The chain's CDR3 is CSVEDHQAF. CDR3 coding DNA: TGCAGCGTTGAAGATCATCAGGCCTTC. This chain uses TRBV29-1 with TRBJ1-2; D gene uncertain. The germline V gene encodes CDR1 SQVTM and CDR2 ANQGSEA. The CDR3 sequence is 9 residues long.

Note on this clonotype: The junction departs from the called germline gene at one end, perhaps through a read error. The gene calls are TRBV2 and TRBJ2-7; a weak D match, TRBD1 (8 bases). The CDR3 covers 12 residues. Germline CDR1 and CDR2: SNHLY and FYNNEI. The DNA for the CDR3 is TGTTCCAGCCACAGGGGGGGTTACGAGCAGTACTTC. This codes for CSSHRGGYEQYF. Full variable domain (outside the CDR3, taken from reference TRBV2 and TRBJ2-7): EPEVTQTPSHQVTQMGQEVILRCVPISNHLYFYWYRQILGQKVEFLVSFYNNEISEKSEIFDDQFSVERPDGSNFTLKIRSTKLEDSAMYFCSSHRGGYEQYFGPGTRLTVT.

J is TRBJ1-1 and V is TRBV29-1; maybe TRBD1 (5 bases). This CDR3 region has 11 residues. Germline values: CDR1 SQVTM, CDR2 ANQGSEA. V was pared by 3 bases and J by 11 bases, with 13 bases between. In DNA, the CDR3 is TGCAGCGTTGAGGGACCCTCCGGGGCTTTCTTT. It is translated as CSVEGPSGAFF.

This clonotype was seen a handful of times. This chain joins TRBV7-9 and TRBJ2-1; the match to TRBD2 covers 15 bases. J gave up 7 bases and V 6 bases, and 7 bases lay outside the gene matches. CDR3 length equals 16 residues. Looked up from germline, CDR1 is SEHNR and CDR2 is FQNEAQ (reference sequence). CDR3 region: CASSRTSGGAGNEQFF. Here the CDR3 DNA reads TGTGCCAGCAGTCGGACTAGCGGGGGGGCCGGAAATGAGCAGTTCTTC.

This clonotype showed up just a few times. The chain carries TRBV20-1 and TRBJ2-7, with a tentative D call TRBD1 (6 bases). V was trimmed by 3 bases and J by 3 bases, leaving 18 bases between them. Per germline, CDR1 DFQATT and CDR2 SNEGSKA (reference sequence). This CDR3 is 15 amino acids long. This CDR3 reads CSARRLGAVGYEQYF. The CDR3 bases are TGCAGTGCTAGGAGATTGGGGGCGGTAGGCTACGAGCAGTACTTC.

This clonotype was picked up one time. The chain employs TRBV5-4 and TRBJ2-7; D not certain. The CDR3 totals 14 residues. In germline, CDR1 is SGHNT, CDR2 YYREEE (reference sequence). The V gene lost 1 base and the J gene lost 6 bases, with 14 bases spanning the gap. The CDR3 bases are TGTGCCAGCAGCTTGAAGACGTCTTGGGGCGAGCAGTACTTC. It translates to CASSLKTSWGEQYF.

The V and J genes are TRBV7-6 and TRBJ2-1, with TRBD2 matching 13 bases. The CDR3 extends over 20 amino acids. Trimming took 3 bases from V and 1 from J; bases not matched to a gene: 12. Per the germline V gene, CDR1 is SGHVS and CDR2 is FNYEAQ. The CDR3 loop is CASSLVFGLAGASSYNEQFF. CDR3 sequence (DNA): TGTGCCAGCAGCTTGGTCTTCGGACTAGCGGGGGCCTCTTCCTACAATGAGCAGTTCTTC.

There are many counts of this clonotype. This chain joins TRBV7-9 and TRBJ2-2; TRBD2 might be the D (5 bases). CDR3 size: 12 residues. Deletions cut 6 bases from V and 5 bases from J, with 7 bases between. The germline V gene encodes CDR1 SEHNR and CDR2 FQNEAQ (reference sequence). The CDR3 bases are TGTGCCAGCAGACGGACTACCGGGGAGCTGTTTTTT. Protein product: CASRRTTGELFF.

This clonotype occurred many times. The chain has TRBV10-3 and TRBJ2-1, with a tentative D call TRBD2 (6 bases). The CDR3 totals 14 residues. Trimming removed 7 bases from V and 7 bases from J, with 17 bases in between. CDR1 is ENHRY and CDR2 is SYGVKD in the germline V gene. CDR3 coding DNA: TGTGCCATCAATAGTTGGGAGGACGGGAATGAGCAGTTCTTC. Translating it yields CAINSWEDGNEQFF.